These T cell receptor beta chains were read from a single sample in a study of blood T cells in healthy people across ages. MiXCR, applied by TCRdb to the 5' RACE reads, yields one record per CDR3 protein. The repertoire includes about 770,000 distinct CDR3 sequences, under 45% of them detected once, and nearly 20% sits in the top ten. Sequenced: blood. These receptors originate from a man in his 60s in good health. Each CDR3 is given with its conserved first and last residue. D genes are given only for firm matches. Size is stated for part of the rows, as once, few or many counts, or as a class when the clone is expanded.

v_call	clone_size	cdr3_length	d_call	j_call	cdr3_aa	cdr3_nt
TRBV5-6	NA	14	NA	TRBJ1-6	CASSLEQSNSPLHF	TGTGCCAGCAGCTTGGAACAATCTAATTCACCCCTCCACTTT
TRBV20-1	NA	10	NA	TRBJ2-1	CSALSNEQFF	TGCAGTGCCCTAAGCAATGAGCAGTTCTTC
TRBV3-1	NA	15	NA	TRBJ2-3	CASSQDRVGGDTQYF	TGTGCCAGCAGCCAAGATCGAGTAGGCGGAGATACGCAGTATTTT
TRBV24-1	few	14	NA	TRBJ2-7	CATSDQRGYNEQYF	TGTGCCACCAGTGATCAACGGGGGTACAATGAGCAGTACTTC
TRBV25-1	NA	14	NA	TRBJ2-1	CASSERASGDEQFF	TGTGCCAGCAGTGAAAGAGCCTCCGGGGATGAGCAGTTCTTC
TRBV18	NA	13	NA	TRBJ1-5	CASAPASNQPQHF	TGTGCCAGCGCACCGGCTAGCAATCAGCCCCAGCATTTT
TRBV2	NA	14	TRBD1	TRBJ1-5	CASRLDRVNQPQHF	TGTGCCAGCAGACTGGACAGGGTCAATCAGCCCCAGCATTTT
TRBV12-3/TRBV12-4	few	15	NA	TRBJ1-2	CASSSRTRGNYGYTF	TGTGCCAGCAGTTCTCGGACGAGGGGTAACTATGGCTACACCTTC
TRBV4-3	few	15	TRBD2	TRBJ2-1	CASSQGLAGGIEQFF	TGCGCCAGCAGCCAAGGACTAGCGGGGGGGATTGAGCAGTTCTTC
TRBV12-3/TRBV12-4	many	12	NA	TRBJ1-1	CASSLYSSRAFF	TGTGCCAGCAGTCTCTACAGTAGTCGAGCTTTCTTT
TRBV6-5	once	15	TRBD1	TRBJ1-5	CASSPTGERNQPQHF	TGTGCCAGCAGCCCGACAGGGGAGCGCAATCAGCCCCAGCATTTT
TRBV7-2	NA	16	TRBD1	TRBJ1-6	CASSPGDSPFNSPLHF	TGTGCCAGCAGCCCCGGGGACAGCCCTTTTAATTCACCCCTCCACTTT
TRBV3-1	few	16	NA	TRBJ2-1	CASSQFRDISYNEQFF	TGTGCCAGCAGCCAATTCCGGGACATCTCCTACAATGAGCAGTTCTTC
TRBV7-3	NA	20	TRBD1	TRBJ2-6	CASSLTWSWDRVLGANVLTF	TGTGCCAGCAGCTTAACGTGGTCGTGGGACAGGGTGCTTGGGGCCAACGTCCTGACTTTC
TRBV5-8	many	13	NA	TRBJ2-1	CASSLLEGDEQFF	TGTGCCAGCAGCTTGTTAGAAGGGGATGAGCAGTTCTTC
TRBV12-5	NA	13	NA	TRBJ1-5	CASGLVPGQPQHF	TGCGCTAGTGGTTTGGTACCGGGGCAGCCCCAGCATTTT
TRBV12-3/TRBV12-4	NA	14	NA	TRBJ1-1	CASGIGFQNTEAFF	TGTGCCAGCGGTATCGGATTCCAGAACACTGAAGCTTTCTTT
TRBV6-2/TRBV6-3	NA	15	TRBD1	TRBJ1-6	CASTKADRDNPPLHF	TGTGCCAGCACTAAAGCGGACAGGGATAATCCACCCCTCCACTTT
TRBV12-3/TRBV12-4	few	13	TRBD1	TRBJ2-6	CATTTGGGNVLTF	TGTGCCACGACGACAGGGGGGGGCAACGTCCTGACTTTC
TRBV20-1	few	13	NA	TRBJ2-3	CSEVRRNTDTQYF	TGCAGTGAGGTCAGGCGGAACACAGATACGCAGTATTTT
TRBV6-4	NA	13	NA	TRBJ2-3	CASSALGADTQYF	TGTGCCAGCAGTGCCCTGGGGGCAGATACGCAGTATTTT
TRBV4-3	NA	16	NA	TRBJ1-4	CASSLEVGGQSEKLFF	TGCGCCAGCAGCCTGGAGGTGGGGGGCCAAAGTGAAAAACTGTTTTTT
TRBV6-2/TRBV6-3	once	14	TRBD1	TRBJ2-7	CAGSQTGKLYEQYF	TGTGCCGGCAGTCAGACAGGGAAACTCTACGAGCAGTACTTC
TRBV27	NA	15	TRBD1	TRBJ2-3	CASNAGTGGADTQYF	TGTGCCAGCAATGCCGGGACAGGGGGCGCAGATACGCAGTATTTT
TRBV10-3	NA	11	TRBD2	TRBJ2-7	CATTGGAERYF	TGTGCCACCACGGGGGGGGCCGAGCGGTACTTC
TRBV6-5	NA	16	NA	TRBJ2-5	CASSYATGPGVETQYF	TGTGCCAGCAGTTACGCGACAGGCCCCGGTGTGGAGACCCAGTACTTC
TRBV6-5	NA	18	TRBD2	TRBJ2-1	CASSYMGLAGETYNEQFF	TGTGCCAGCAGTTATATGGGACTAGCGGGTGAGACCTACAATGAGCAGTTCTTC
TRBV18	NA	15	NA	TRBJ1-5	CASSPWGGPDQPQHF	TGTGCCAGCTCACCATGGGGGGGTCCGGATCAGCCCCAGCATTTT
TRBV7-2	NA	16	NA	TRBJ1-5	CASSFTGELSNQPQHF	TGTGCCAGCAGCTTTACTGGAGAGCTTAGCAATCAGCCCCAGCATTTT
TRBV12-3/TRBV12-4	NA	15	TRBD1	TRBJ1-2	CASLDRGEPNYGYTF	TGTGCCAGCCTCGACAGGGGCGAACCTAACTATGGCTACACCTTC
TRBV7-2	NA	17	TRBD1	TRBJ1-1	CASSPRGGGDSGTEAFF	TGTGCCAGCAGCCCTAGAGGGGGGGGGGACAGTGGCACTGAAGCTTTCTTT
TRBV3-1	NA	19	NA	TRBJ1-2	CASSQVGGYATLRNYGYTF	TGTGCCAGCAGCCAAGTTGGGGGTTACGCCACACTGCGGAACTATGGCTACACCTTC
TRBV6-5	NA	13	NA	TRBJ1-2	CASRRTVGHGYTF	TGTGCCAGCAGGCGAACGGTAGGGCATGGCTACACCTTC
TRBV7-8	NA	13	NA	TRBJ2-5	CASSVDVGNEQYF	TGTGCCAGCAGCGTCGATGTTGGGAATGAGCAGTACTTC
TRBV12-3/TRBV12-4	NA	15	TRBD1	TRBJ1-2	CASNIRTGGYYGYTF	TGTGCCAGCAATATAAGGACAGGTGGTTACTATGGCTACACCTTC
TRBV10-3	few	12	NA	TRBJ2-3	CAISDPARAQYF	TGTGCCATCAGTGACCCAGCACGAGCGCAGTATTTT
TRBV28	NA	15	TRBD1	TRBJ2-4	CASSLEGQGSGEQYF	TGTGCCAGCAGTTTGGAAGGACAGGGGAGTGGGGAGCAGTACTTC
TRBV2	NA	13	NA	TRBJ1-2	CASRETPYYGYTF	TGTGCCAGCAGAGAGACACCTTACTATGGCTACACCTTC
TRBV6-4	few	15	TRBD2	TRBJ2-3	CASSESGASTDTQYF	TGTGCCAGCAGTGAGAGCGGGGCGAGCACAGATACGCAGTATTTT
TRBV28	NA	15	TRBD1	TRBJ2-7	CASSLPGQAYYEQYF	TGTGCCAGCAGTTTACCAGGACAGGCATACTACGAGCAGTACTTC
TRBV12-3/TRBV12-4	NA	16	TRBD1	TRBJ1-5	CASRTGTEISNQPQHF	TGTGCCAGCAGGACCGGGACAGAAATTAGCAATCAGCCCCAGCATTTT
TRBV4-1	few	17	TRBD1	TRBJ2-1	CASSQEGWGQGNNEQFF	TGCGCCAGCAGCCAGGAGGGTTGGGGACAGGGAAACAATGAGCAGTTCTTC
TRBV4-3	NA	16	NA	TRBJ2-2	CASSQEVVGGAGELFF	TGCGCCAGCAGCCAAGAAGTTGTGGGGGGCGCCGGGGAGCTGTTTTTT
TRBV7-9	few	12	NA	TRBJ2-7	CASSFSRNEQYF	TGTGCCAGCAGCTTTTCTCGGAACGAGCAGTACTTC
TRBV5-1	many	15	TRBD1	TRBJ2-5	CASSSGTGGLETQYF	TGCGCCAGCAGCTCGGGGACAGGGGGTTTGGAGACCCAGTACTTC